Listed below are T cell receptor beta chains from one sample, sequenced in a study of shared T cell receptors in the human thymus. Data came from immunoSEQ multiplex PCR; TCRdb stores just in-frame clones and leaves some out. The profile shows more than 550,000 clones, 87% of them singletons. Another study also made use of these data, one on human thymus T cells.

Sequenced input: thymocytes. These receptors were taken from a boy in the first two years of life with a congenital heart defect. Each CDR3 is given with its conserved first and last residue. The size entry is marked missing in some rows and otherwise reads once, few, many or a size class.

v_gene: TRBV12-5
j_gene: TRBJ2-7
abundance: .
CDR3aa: CASGSTPGTGAYEQYF

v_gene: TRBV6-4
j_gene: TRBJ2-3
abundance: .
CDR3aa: CASSKRGASTDTQYF

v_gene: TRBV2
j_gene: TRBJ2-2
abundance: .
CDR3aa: CASTDGDRGRGGTGELFF

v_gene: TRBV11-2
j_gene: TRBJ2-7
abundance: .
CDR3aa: CASSLDPHGGNEQYF

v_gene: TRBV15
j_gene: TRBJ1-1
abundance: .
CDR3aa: CATSRGQGTTEAFF

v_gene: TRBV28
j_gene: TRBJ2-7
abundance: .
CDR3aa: CASSLTTLRDRDYEQYF

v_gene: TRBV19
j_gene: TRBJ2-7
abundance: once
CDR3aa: CASSKPGTGTYEQYF

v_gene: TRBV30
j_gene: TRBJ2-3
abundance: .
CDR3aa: CACPLAGVTDTQYF

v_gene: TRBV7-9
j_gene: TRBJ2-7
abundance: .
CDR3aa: CASSSGTSGGGTYEQYF

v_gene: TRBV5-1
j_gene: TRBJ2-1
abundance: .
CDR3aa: CASSSALQGILYNEQFF

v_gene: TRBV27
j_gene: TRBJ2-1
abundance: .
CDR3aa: CASSSGLAGVLSYNEQFF

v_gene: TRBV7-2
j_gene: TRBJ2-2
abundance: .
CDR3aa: CASSLVPSGIGGELFF

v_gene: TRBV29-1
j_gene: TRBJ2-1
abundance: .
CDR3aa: CSAVGKGGEQFF

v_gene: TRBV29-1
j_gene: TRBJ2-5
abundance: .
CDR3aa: CSVLTSGPGGETQYF

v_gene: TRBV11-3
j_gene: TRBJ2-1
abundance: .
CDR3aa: CASSLGVTSGNEQFF

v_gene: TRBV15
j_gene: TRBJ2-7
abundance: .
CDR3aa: CATSRSGYEQYF

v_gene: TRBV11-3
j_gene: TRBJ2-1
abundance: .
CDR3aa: CASSLVAGGVDEQFF

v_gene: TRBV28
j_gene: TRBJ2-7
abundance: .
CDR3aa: CASSFPDRLFGEQYF

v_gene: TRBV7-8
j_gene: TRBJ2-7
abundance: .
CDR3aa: CASSGLSGRGNYEQYF

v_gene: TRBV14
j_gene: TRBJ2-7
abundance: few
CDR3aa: CASSQATGTGGLEQYF

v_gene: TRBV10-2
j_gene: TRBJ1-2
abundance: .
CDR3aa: CASSEPPRTGPSYGYTF

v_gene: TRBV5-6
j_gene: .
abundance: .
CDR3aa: CASSLGRTSGNEQYF

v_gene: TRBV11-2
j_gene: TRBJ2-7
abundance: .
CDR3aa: CASSNYRAPYEQYF

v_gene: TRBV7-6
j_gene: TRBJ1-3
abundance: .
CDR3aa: CASSLTTGGNTIYF

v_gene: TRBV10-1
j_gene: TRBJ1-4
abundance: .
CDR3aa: CASFTTNEKLFF

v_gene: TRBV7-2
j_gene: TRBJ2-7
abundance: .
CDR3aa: CASSLEQGRYEQYF

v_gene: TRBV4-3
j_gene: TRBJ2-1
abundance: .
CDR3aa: CASSQDASGYNEQFF

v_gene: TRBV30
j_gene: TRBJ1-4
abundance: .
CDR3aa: CAWSSIGTGWGEKLFF

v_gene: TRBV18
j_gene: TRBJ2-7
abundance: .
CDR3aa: CASSQDHRGPSSYEQYF

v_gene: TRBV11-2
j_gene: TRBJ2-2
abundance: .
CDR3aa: CASSFLGTNTGELFF

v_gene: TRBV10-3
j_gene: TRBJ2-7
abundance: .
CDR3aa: CAISEPGGTSAIDEQYF